This T cell receptor beta chain was recovered during a study of shared clonotypes between healthy human individuals. As for the study in general: Every donor yielded three CD4 naive, three CD4 memory, two CD8 naive and one CD8 memory plate.

Germline CDR1 and CDR2: KGHSH and LQKENI. This CDR3 has 13 residues. The ends lost 1 base at V and 4 bases at J; junction bases unmatched: 0. For this clone: Its antigen is not known. The sample holds other DNA sequences that translate to the same CDR3.

Repertoires were generated with immunoSEQ multiplex PCR, while TCRdb's copy carries only in-frame clones and drops some. This table has 2 million to 3 million clones, about 92% appearing once. General observations from the study: Clonotypes which were not shared had lower generation probabilities than clonotypes that all four donors shared.

The sequenced sample consisted of naive CD4+ T cells sorted from blood. Noted subset: CD45RA+ positively selected. This chain joins TRBV18 and TRBJ2-5, with 7 bases identical to TRBD2. This clonotype originated in a man between 18 and 29 years old in good health. CDR3 DNA sequence: TGTGCCAGCTCACCACGGGGGGGAGAGACCCAGTACTTC. It translates to CASSPRGGETQYF.